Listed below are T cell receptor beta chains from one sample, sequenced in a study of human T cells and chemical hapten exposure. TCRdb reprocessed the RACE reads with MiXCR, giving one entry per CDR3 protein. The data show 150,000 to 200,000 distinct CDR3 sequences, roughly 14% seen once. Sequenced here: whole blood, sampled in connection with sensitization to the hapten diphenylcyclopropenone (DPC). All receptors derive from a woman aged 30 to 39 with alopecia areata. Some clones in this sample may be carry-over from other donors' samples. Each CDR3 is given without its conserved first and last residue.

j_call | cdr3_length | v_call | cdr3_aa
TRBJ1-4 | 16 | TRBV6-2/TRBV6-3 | ATTPEALPRTRNEKLF
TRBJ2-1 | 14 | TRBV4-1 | ASSQELAGGSNEQF
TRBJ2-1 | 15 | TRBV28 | ASSPLPGTVWADEQF
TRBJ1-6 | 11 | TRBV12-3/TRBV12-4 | ASSHGTASPLH
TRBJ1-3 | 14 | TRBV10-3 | AISTALGQAGNTIY
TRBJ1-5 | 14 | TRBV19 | ASSIPGRGSNQPQH
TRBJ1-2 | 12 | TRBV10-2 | ASSAALADYGYT
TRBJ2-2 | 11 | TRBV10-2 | ASSVSRWKELF
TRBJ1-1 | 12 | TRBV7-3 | ASSPHQVSPEAF
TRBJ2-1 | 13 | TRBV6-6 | ASKLLAGGPNEQF
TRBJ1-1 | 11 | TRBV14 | ASSLTVGTEAF
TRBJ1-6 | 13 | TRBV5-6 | ASSLDGGSNSPLH
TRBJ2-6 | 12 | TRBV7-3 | ASSLYSGANVLT
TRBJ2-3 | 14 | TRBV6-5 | ASSRLAGGTTDTQY
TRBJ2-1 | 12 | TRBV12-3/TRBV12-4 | ASKTSGGYNEQF
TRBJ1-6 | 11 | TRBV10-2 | ASTDRVVSPLH
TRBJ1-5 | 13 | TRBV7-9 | ASSLGPSSNQPQH
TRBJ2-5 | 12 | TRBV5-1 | ASSTGTGSGTQY
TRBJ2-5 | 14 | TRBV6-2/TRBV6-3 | ASSFGQILYQETQY
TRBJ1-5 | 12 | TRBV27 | ASSNRPGNQPQH
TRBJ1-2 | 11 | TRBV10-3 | AISPGGNYGYT
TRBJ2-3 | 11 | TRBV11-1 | ASSSDISNTQY
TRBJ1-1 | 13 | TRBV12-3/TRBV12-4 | ASRLLGQGRNRAF